These 32 T cell receptor beta chains originate from one sample sequenced in a study of vaccination and CD4 T cells after COVID-19. Antigens of these TCRs are unknown. The treatment is: approximately 9-day PBMC culture with coronavirus spike peptide pools or control peptides (ViraFEST assay). Sequence data for DNA of cultured CD4+ T cells were generated by the Oncomine TCR Beta short-read assay. A single record per CDR3 protein comes from TCRdb applying MiXCR to the PCR reads. Altogether almost 20,000 distinct CDR3 sequences are present, 35% to 55% being singletons, with the ten largest covering roughly 3.1%. This specimen was CD4+ T cells from blood, cultured in vitro, taken after SARS-CoV-2 vaccination. The source of these receptors is a human donor who had recovered from COVID-19.

The chain joins TRBV19 to TRBJ1-6; D unclear. Germline CDR1 is LNHDA and CDR2 is SQIVND (reference sequence). V was shortened by 7 bases and J by 6 bases, with 13 bases between the two germline ends. The CDR3 spans 14 residues. The CDR3 DNA follows: TGTGCCAGTACGGCCGGCACAATTAATTCACCCCTCCACTTT. The encoded protein is CASTAGTINSPLHF.

This clonotype was recorded once. The rearrangement uses TRBV11-1 and TRBJ1-1; D remains ambiguous. V shed 11 bases and J shed 6 bases, with 7 bases lying between them. The CDR3 contains 9 residues. The germline V gene encodes CDR1 SGHAT and CDR2 FQDESV (reference sequence). The CDR3 region has the DNA TGTGCCTCGTCTCCTGAAGCTTTCTTT. Its translation is CASSPEAFF.

This clonotype has just a few counts. The V call is TRBV27, the J call TRBJ2-2, with no clear D. Germline V CDR1 and CDR2: MNHEY, SMNVEV (reference sequence). Trimming took 6 bases from V and 6 from J, leaving 14 bases between them. The CDR3 has 14 residues. The CDR3 DNA reads as TGTGCCAGCAGGCCCATCGACCGGGCCGGGGAGCTGTTTTTT. Translating it yields CASRPIDRAGELFF.

J is TRBJ1-1 and V is TRBV19; maybe TRBD1 (5 bases). This CDR3 region has 13 residues. CDR1 is LNHDA and CDR2 is SQIVND in the germline V gene (reference sequence). Trimming stripped 0 bases from V and 8 bases from J, with 10 bases between. CDR3 in DNA: TGTGCCAGTAGTATAGACAGGGCAACCGAAGCTTTCTTT. Its translation: CASSIDRATEAFF.

This clonotype came up a few times. This chain joins TRBV20-1 and TRBJ1-5, with 11 bases lining up with TRBD1. The CDR3 covers 14 residues. The J segment lost 5 bases and the V segment lost 3 bases, leaving 3 bases of the junction unmatched. Germline lookup yields CDR1 DFQATT and CDR2 SNEGSKA (reference sequence). CDR3 in DNA: TGCAGTGCTAGGGCGGACAGGGGGCATCAGCCCCAGCATTTT. Its protein product is CSARADRGHQPQHF.

The rearrangement joins TRBV28 to TRBJ1-3; 9 nucleotides align to TRBD1. The CDR3 length is 16 residues. Germline assignment: CDR1 MDHEN and CDR2 SYDVKM. V was clipped by 2 bases and J by 4 bases; unmatched bases: 6. CDR3 DNA sequence: TGTGCCAGCAGTTTAGGGGACAGGGTCTCAGGAAACACCATATATTTT. As protein: CASSLGDRVSGNTIYF.

J is TRBJ2-5 and V is TRBV20-1; 7 nucleotides line up with TRBD2. The CDR3 loop spans 14 amino acids. CDR1 and CDR2 (germline): DFQATT, SNEGSKA (reference sequence). V lost 0 bases and J lost 5; bases outside the gene matches: 6. The CDR3 here is CSARDHGGKETQYF. The CDR3 DNA reads as TGCAGTGCTAGAGATCACGGGGGGAAGGAGACCCAGTACTTC.

CDR3 in amino acids: CSARGAGENSPLHF. In DNA form, the CDR3 reads TGCAGTGCTAGAGGTGCAGGGGAGAATTCACCCCTCCACTTT. The J gene is TRBJ1-6, the V gene TRBV20-1; D perhaps matches TRBD1 (6 bases). The germline V gene has CDR1 DFQATT and CDR2 SNEGSKA (reference sequence). Trimming removed 1 base from V and 7 bases from J, with 11 bases in between. The CDR3 runs to 14 residues.

There are a few counts of this clonotype. The chain couples TRBV24-1 to TRBJ2-3; TRBD1 matches 10 bases. V lost 6 bases and J lost 4; bases outside the gene matches: 12. Looked up from germline, CDR1 is KGHDR and CDR2 is SFDVKD. The CDR3 length is 17 residues. This CDR3 reads CATSPGTGATVADTQYF. The CDR3 region has the DNA TGTGCCACCAGTCCCGGGACAGGGGCGACGGTGGCAGATACGCAGTATTTT.

The chain carries TRBV5-1 and TRBJ1-1; 10 nucleotides agree with TRBD1. V gave up 4 bases and J gave up 3 bases; unmatched junction bases: 6. In germline, CDR1 is SGHRS, CDR2 YFSETQ. This CDR3 is 15 amino acids long. For the CDR3, the DNA is TGCGCCAGCAGCGCGGGACAGGGGAGACACACTGAAGCTTTCTTT. Translated, it gives CASSAGQGRHTEAFF. The complete variable domain, with remaining parts taken from reference TRBV5-1 and TRBJ1-1, reads KAGVTQTPRYLIKTRGQQVTLSCSPISGHRSVSWYQQTPGQGLQFLFEYFSETQRNKGNFPGRFSGRQFSNSRSEMNVSTLELGDSALYLCASSAGQGRHTEAFFGQGTRLTVV.

The chain uses TRBV7-9 and TRBJ2-1; no reliable D call. Germline loops: CDR1 SEHNR, CDR2 FQNEAQ (reference sequence). The CDR3 runs to 14 residues. The V gene lost 1 base and the J gene lost 0 bases, with 4 bases spanning the gap. The CDR3, as DNA: TGTGCCAGCAGCTTAGACGGCTCCTACAATGAGCAGTTCTTC. It encodes CASSLDGSYNEQFF.

In this sample, this clonotype turned up a few times. The rearrangement links TRBV6-1 to TRBJ1-2, with D uncertain. The CDR3 is 14 residues long. V was pared by 8 bases and J by 3 bases, with 16 bases between. CDR1 MNHNS and CDR2 SASEGT come from the germline V gene. CDR3 in amino acids: CASSMTIEHYGYTF. The CDR3 nucleotides are TGTGCCAGCTCCATGACTATTGAGCACTATGGCTACACCTTC.

The V call is TRBV10-3, the J call TRBJ2-2; D unresolved. CDR3 length equals 15 residues. Germline-derived CDR1 and CDR2 are ENHRY and SYGVKD. V was trimmed by 3 bases and J by 2 bases, leaving 10 bases between them. The CDR3 protein is CAISDSGFNTGELFF. CDR3 nucleotides: TGTGCCATCAGTGACTCCGGCTTTAACACCGGGGAGCTGTTTTTT.

The chain carries TRBV20-1 and TRBJ2-7, with 7 bases lining up with TRBD1. CDR1 DFQATT and CDR2 SNEGSKA come from the germline V gene (reference sequence). With 5 bases clipped from V and 3 bases from J, the junction kept 7 bases outside the gene matches. CDR3 length equals 13 residues. For the CDR3, the DNA is TGCAGTGCTCACTCGACAGGGAACTACGAGCAGTACTTC. As protein: CSAHSTGNYEQYF.

The chain recombines TRBV6-5 with TRBJ2-1, with 7 bases that match TRBD2. This CDR3 spans 19 amino acids. With V trimmed by 6 bases and J by 2 bases, 19 bases remained unmatched. CDR1 is MNHEY and CDR2 is SVGAGI in the germline V gene. DNA for the CDR3: TGTGCCAGCAGCTACCCGGGCGCCGTCTCTAGCGGAACCTACAATGAGCAGTTCTTC. As protein: CASSYPGAVSSGTYNEQFF.

The chain is built from TRBV6-2 or TRBV6-3 and TRBJ1-5, with TRBD1 matching over 10 bases. Trimming removed 3 bases from V and 2 bases from J; junction bases left unmatched: 1. CDR3 length: 15 amino acids. The germline gives CDR1 MNHEY, CDR2 SVGEGT. The CDR3 DNA reads TGTGCCAGCAGTTATGGACAGGGGGGCAATCAGCCCCAGCATTTT. Amino acids: CASSYGQGGNQPQHF.

This clonotype was seen only a few times. This sequence joins TRBV28 and TRBJ2-7; D ambiguous. Trimming left V 3 bases short and J 3 bases short, with 12 bases between. The CDR3 totals 14 residues. Germline V gene data show CDR1 as MDHEN and CDR2 as SYDVKM. CDR3 sequence (DNA): TGTGCCAGCAGTTTCCGACAATTAGGCTACGAGCAGTACTTC. Translation gives CASSFRQLGYEQYF.

The chain joins TRBV27 to TRBJ1-4; TRBD1 aligns across 8 bases. Germline CDR1 MNHEY, CDR2 SMNVEV (reference sequence). With 6 bases clipped from V and 2 bases from J, the junction kept 5 bases outside the gene matches. The CDR3 has 15 amino acids. The chain's CDR3 is CASRRRQGTNEKLFF. The CDR3 nucleotides are TGTGCCAGCAGACGTCGACAGGGGACTAATGAAAAACTGTTTTTT.

The rearrangement joins TRBV7-3 to TRBJ2-2; no clear D. The V end lost 5 bases, the J end lost 2 bases, and 12 bases lay between the germline ends. Germline V lookup: CDR1 SGHTA, CDR2 FQGTGA. The CDR3 length is 15 residues. This chain's CDR3 is CASSPPPGNTGELFF. CDR3 DNA sequence: TGTGCCAGCAGCCCTCCCCCCGGAAACACCGGGGAGCTGTTTTTT.

This sequence joins TRBV7-3 and TRBJ2-1, with 7 bases identical to TRBD1. J was trimmed by 4 bases and V by 4 bases; bases with no gene match: 7. CDR1 and CDR2 from the germline V gene are SGHTA and FQGTGA. This CDR3 region has 15 residues. DNA for the CDR3: TGTGCCAGCAGCTCTAGGGGGCAACTTTACAATGAGCAGTTCTTC. It translates to CASSSRGQLYNEQFF.

This clonotype was counted a few times. The chain has TRBV20-1 and TRBJ1-1, with D perhaps TRBD1 (5 bases). The CDR3 length is 14 residues. Germline V gives CDR1 DFQATT, CDR2 SNEGSKA (reference sequence). Trimming took 2 bases from V and 4 from J, leaving 14 bases between them. The CDR3 sequence is CSARTPDRATEAFF. The CDR3 nucleotides are TGCAGTGCTAGAACCCCAGACAGAGCCACTGAAGCTTTCTTT.

With regard to this clonotype: A read error may account for a junction end that differs from germline. This sequence joins TRBV6-5 and TRBJ1-1; D may be TRBD1 (6 bases). CDR3 length: 14 amino acids. Looked up from germline, CDR1 is MNHEY and CDR2 is SVGAGI. The CDR3 region has the DNA TGTGCCAGCAGTTACTCGGGGGCCGCCCTGGATCGGGACTTT. It encodes CASSYSGAALDRDF.

The genes are TRBV20-1 and TRBJ2-2, with D unclear. Germline lookup yields CDR1 DFQATT and CDR2 SNEGSKA (reference sequence). Trimming shortened V by 3 bases and J by 1 base, and 3 bases separated the two germline ends. CDR3 length: 12 amino acids. The CDR3 is CSASRNTGELFF. Written as DNA, the CDR3 is TGCAGTGCTAGTCGGAACACCGGGGAGCTGTTTTTT.

This clonotype was detected only a few times. This chain links TRBV7-2 with TRBJ1-6; D ambiguous. The CDR3 runs 13 residues. V shed 2 bases and J shed 7 bases, with 6 bases lying between them. The germline V gene encodes CDR1 SGHTA and CDR2 FQGNSA. The CDR3 DNA reads as TGTGCCAGCAGCTTATTCGGGAATTCACCCCTCCACTTT. Amino acids: CASSLFGNSPLHF.

This chain connects TRBV27 to TRBJ1-2, with D perhaps matching TRBD1 (6 bases). This CDR3 region has 15 residues. Trimming removed 2 bases at V and 3 bases at J, with 13 bases between. Per germline, CDR1 MNHEY and CDR2 SMNVEV (reference sequence). CDR3 sequence reads: CASSLRGAEDYGYTF. The CDR3 region has the DNA TGTGCCAGCAGTTTACGGGGGGCCGAAGACTATGGCTACACCTTC.

The rearrangement joins TRBV7-3 to TRBJ2-5; the D gene could be TRBD1 or TRBD2 (5 bases each). This CDR3 contains 15 residues. Trimming stripped 5 bases from V and 2 bases from J, with 15 bases between. The germline V gene encodes CDR1 SGHTA and CDR2 FQGTGA. The CDR3 is CASSRLRGAQETQYF. The CDR3 DNA reads TGTGCCAGCAGCCGCCTGAGGGGCGCTCAAGAGACCCAGTACTTC. Together with reference TRBV7-3 and TRBJ2-5, the CDR3 gives the full variable domain: GAGVSQTPSNKVTEKGKYVELRCDPISGHTALYWYRQSLGQGPEFLIYFQGTGAADDSGLPNDRFFAVRPEGSVSTLKIQRTERGDSAVYLCASSRLRGAQETQYFGPGTRLLVL.

The chain is built from TRBV7-2 and TRBJ2-5; perhaps TRBD2 as D (5 bases). V gave up 1 base and J gave up 5 bases, with 23 bases separating them. CDR3 length equals 18 residues. The germline CDR1 and CDR2 sequences are SGHTA and FQGNSA. The CDR3 region is CASSLVPPTGYTRETQYF. The CDR3 bases are TGTGCCAGCAGCTTAGTACCCCCTACCGGGTATACTAGGGAGACCCAGTACTTC.

This clonotype was counted only a few times. The CDR3 sequence is CASSLGQIDGYTF. The CDR3 nucleotides are TGTGCCAGCAGCTTAGGACAGATCGATGGCTACACCTTC. The chain is built from TRBV7-3 and TRBJ1-2, with D perhaps TRBD1 (6 bases). Per germline, CDR1 SGHTA and CDR2 FQGTGA. The CDR3 totals 13 residues. Trimming left V 2 bases short and J 6 bases short, with 10 bases between.

V gene TRBV6-1 combines with J gene TRBJ1-1; D is perhaps TRBD1 (5 bases). V gave up 3 bases and J gave up 3 bases, with 23 bases separating them. Germline V gene data show CDR1 as MNHNS and CDR2 as SASEGT. The CDR3 is 18 residues long. DNA for the CDR3: TGTGCCAGCAGTGAGACCGGGACGGCCTCTTCTTGGGACACTGAAGCTTTCTTT. Translated, it gives CASSETGTASSWDTEAFF.

The genes are TRBV7-2 and TRBJ1-1; D not resolved. This CDR3 comprises 14 residues. Germline CDR1 SGHTA, CDR2 FQGNSA. The V gene lost 5 bases and the J gene lost 1 base, with 11 bases spanning the gap. The CDR3 loop is CASSTLRGNTEAFF. The CDR3, as DNA: TGTGCCAGCAGCACCCTGCGAGGGAACACTGAAGCTTTCTTT.

The chain recombines TRBV10-3 with TRBJ2-2, with D possibly TRBD2 on 5 matching bases. The CDR3 runs 13 residues. V was cut by 10 bases and J by 4 bases, with 13 bases left in between. Per the germline V gene, CDR1 is ENHRY and CDR2 is SYGVKD. CDR3 in DNA: TGTGCCACCAACGGACTTACCACCGGGGAGCTGTTTTTT. This gives the protein CATNGLTTGELFF.

The gene calls are TRBV7-9 and TRBJ2-7; 10 nucleotides line up with TRBD2. This CDR3 is 19 amino acids long. The ends lost 5 bases at V and 5 bases at J; junction bases unmatched: 21. From germline, CDR1 is SEHNR and CDR2 FQNEAQ (reference sequence). The DNA for the CDR3 is TGTGCCAGCAGCCCCCGGGGGGAGCGGGAGGGCCGGCAAGTGGACGAGCAGTACTTC. As protein: CASSPRGEREGRQVDEQYF.